Listed below are T cell receptor beta chains from one sample, sequenced in a study of blood T cell repertoires in COVID-19. Assay used: immunoSEQ multiplex PCR; TCRdb lists only in-frame clones, some missing. The repertoire holds around 200,000 clones, with roughly 86% as singletons. The sequenced material came from peripheral blood. The receptors here all came from a man in his forties with active or convalescent COVID-19. Each CDR3 is given with its conserved first and last residue. A D gene is named only where the DNA matches it firmly. The size of a clone is reported for some rows only, either as once, few or many, or as a class for expanded clones.

clone size	V gene	D gene	J gene	CDR3 protein	CDR3 DNA
.	TRBV9	.	TRBJ1-5	CASSQGTSNQPQHF	TGTGCCAGCAGCCAGGGGACAAGCAATCAGCCCCAGCATTTT
.	TRBV15	.	TRBJ2-5	CATSRDRVVQETQYF	TGTGCCACCAGCAGAGATAGAGTCGTCCAAGAGACCCAGTACTTC
.	TRBV5-1	TRBD1	TRBJ2-6	CASTPGAGGTGANVLTF	TGCGCCAGCACCCCCGGGGCAGGGGGCACTGGGGCCAACGTCCTGACTTTC
.	TRBV12-5	.	TRBJ2-5	CASERGGGETQYF	TGTGCTAGTGAACGAGGGGGGGGAGAGACCCAGTACTTC
.	TRBV15	TRBD1	TRBJ1-5	CATSRPRTGNQPQHF	TGTGCCACCTCCAGACCGAGGACAGGGAATCAGCCCCAGCATTTT
.	TRBV28	TRBD1	TRBJ1-5	CASSSGQDYHPQHF	TGTGCCAGCAGTTCCGGACAGGACTATCACCCCCAGCATTTT
.	TRBV5-1	.	TRBJ2-2	CASRAGTTGELFF	TGCGCCAGCAGGGCCGGGACAACCGGGGAGCTGTTTTTT
.	TRBV3-1/TRBV3-2	TRBD1	TRBJ1-4	CASSQALQGADEKLFF	TGTGCCAGCAGCCAGGCGCTACAGGGGGCTGATGAAAAACTGTTTTTT
once	TRBV28	TRBD1	TRBJ1-4	CASSLLGTGIGEKLFF	TGTGCCAGCAGTTTGTTAGGGACAGGGATCGGGGAAAAACTGTTTTTT
.	TRBV5-6	TRBD1	TRBJ1-6	CASSPPGQGNSPLHF	TGTGCCAGCAGCCCCCCGGGACAGGGTAATTCACCCCTCCACTTT
.	TRBV6-5	.	TRBJ1-5	CASSSTGQPQHF	TGTGCCAGCAGTTCCACAGGACAGCCCCAGCATTTT
once	TRBV12-3/TRBV12-4	.	TRBJ1-5	CVTRVDSNQPQHF	TGTGTCACCAGGGTAGATAGCAATCAGCCCCAGCATTTT
.	TRBV6-1	TRBD1	TRBJ1-2	CASSENEATGNRGYTF	TGTGCCAGCAGTGAAAATGAGGCGACAGGGAACCGCGGCTACACCTTC
.	TRBV5-1	.	TRBJ1-2	CASSSTSGYTF	TGCGCCAGCAGCTCGACTAGTGGCTACACCTTC
.	TRBV2	.	TRBJ2-7	CASSEAGTFYEQYF	TGTGCCAGCAGTGAAGCTGGCACATTCTACGAGCAGTACTTC
.	TRBV18	.	TRBJ2-7	CASRQRYEQYF	TGTGCCAGTAGACAGCGCTACGAGCAGTACTTC
few	TRBV6-6	.	TRBJ1-5	CASRARPLYSNQPQHF	TGTGCCAGCAGAGCGAGGCCCCTCTATAGCAATCAGCCCCAGCATTTT
.	TRBV7-2	TRBD1	TRBJ2-5	CASSWTGTGTQYF	TGTGCCAGCAGCTGGACAGGGACCGGGACCCAGTACTTC
.	TRBV9	.	TRBJ2-7	CASSGHYRVSYEQYF	TGTGCCAGCAGCGGCCATTACAGGGTTTCCTACGAGCAGTACTTC
.	TRBV7-2	.	TRBJ2-7	CASSLAGHSGYEQYF	TGTGCCAGCAGCTTAGCGGGACATAGTGGGTACGAGCAGTACTTC
.	TRBV6-2/TRBV6-3	.	TRBJ1-5	CASSGRVGQPQHF	TGTGCCAGCAGTGGCAGGGTCGGTCAGCCCCAGCATTTT
.	TRBV2	.	TRBJ1-1	CAKRGMNTEAFF	TGTGCGAAAAGGGGGATGAACACTGAAGCTTTCTTT
.	TRBV14	.	TRBJ2-3	CASSQDTLDTQYF	TGTGCCAGCAGCCAAGATACATTAGATACGCAGTATTTT
.	TRBV5-1	.	TRBJ2-5	CASSLEFAVGRETQYF	TGCGCCAGCAGCTTGGAATTTGCGGTAGGGAGGGAGACCCAGTACTTC
.	TRBV28	.	TRBJ1-2	CASSSSGVAYGYTF	.
few	TRBV5-1	.	TRBJ2-5	CASSLRGDSLGETQYF	TGCGCCAGCAGCTTGAGGGGGGACAGTTTGGGAGAGACCCAGTACTTC
.	TRBV4-1	.	TRBJ1-4	CASSQAMTTNEKLFF	TGCGCCAGCAGCCAAGCTATGACAACTAATGAAAAACTGTTTTTT
.	TRBV7-3	.	TRBJ2-2	CASSHSGFTGELFF	TGTGCCAGCAGCCATAGCGGATTCACCGGGGAGCTGTTTTTT
.	TRBV27	.	TRBJ1-2	CASSTSTGLGYTF	.
once	TRBV6-5	.	TRBJ1-6	CASSLEDSDNSPLHF	TGTGCCAGCAGTCTCGAGGACTCCGATAATTCACCCCTCCACTTT
many	TRBV7-9	.	TRBJ1-5	CASSPQGNQPQHF	TGTGCCAGCAGCCCTCAGGGAAATCAGCCCCAGCATTTT
.	TRBV6-2/TRBV6-3	.	TRBJ2-5	CASSSLLSETQYF	TGTGCCAGCAGTTCACTACTATCGGAGACCCAGTACTTC
once	TRBV7-3	.	TRBJ2-3	CASSPRGTASTDTQYF	TGTGCCAGCAGCCCAAGGGGGACCGCTAGCACAGATACGCAGTATTTT
.	TRBV7-8	.	TRBJ2-1	CASSRGTGDNEQFF	TGTGCCAGCAGCCGCGGGACGGGGGACAATGAGCAGTTCTTC
.	TRBV18	.	TRBJ2-7	CASSPEGTGGDYEQYF	TGTGCCAGCTCACCAGAGGGGACGGGCGGGGACTACGAGCAGTACTTC
.	TRBV24-1	TRBD2	TRBJ2-5	CATSDWGRGGAETQYF	TGTGCCACCAGTGATTGGGGGCGGGGGGGCGCCGAGACCCAGTACTTC
.	TRBV4-2	TRBD1	TRBJ2-3	CASSRDRISTDTQYF	TGTGCCAGCAGCCGGGACAGGATAAGCACAGATACGCAGTATTTT
.	TRBV27	TRBD1	TRBJ2-3	CASSDRVYRTDTQYF	TGTGCCAGCAGTGACAGGGTCTATCGCACAGATACGCAGTATTTT
.	TRBV11-3	TRBD2	TRBJ2-5	CASSGRTSGGGQETQYF	TGTGCCAGCAGCGGCCGGACTAGCGGGGGGGGTCAAGAGACCCAGTACTTC
once	TRBV9	.	TRBJ2-2	CASSSRQAGELFF	TGTGCCAGCAGCTCCAGACAGGCCGGGGAGCTGTTTTTT
few	TRBV28	.	TRBJ1-1	CASSLRQVEAFF	TGTGCCAGCAGTCTCAGACAGGTTGAAGCTTTCTTT
.	TRBV19	TRBD2	TRBJ2-1	CASSIQRGALNEQFF	TGTGCCAGTAGTATACAGCGGGGGGCCCTTAATGAGCAGTTCTTC